This TCR beta chain was recovered during a study of blood T cell repertoires in COVID-19. Study details: Some COVID-19 samples were acute and others convalescent; all came from the United States, Italy and Spain. Sample material is recorded as cDNA or gDNA derived from T cells, B-cell-depleted T cells, or PBMCs.

The sample holds one count of this clone. Additional DNA sequences in this sample encode the identical CDR3. Enrolled during active infection, Seattle patients were then followed longitudinally. Germline-derived CDR1 and CDR2 are SGDLS and YYNGEE. CDR3 length: 12 amino acids. Trimming removed 1 base at V and 8 bases at J, with 6 bases between. As originally analysed: For nucleated cells, counts were estimated from reference gene primer amplification. Assay: immunoSEQ multiplex PCR; the TCRdb copy retains only in-frame clones and omits some. D and trimming come from the DNA, and the V and J calls and clone size come from that table. The sample shows about 250,000 clones, roughly 84% of them seen only once.

The rearrangement joins TRBV9 to TRBJ1-4; D might be TRBD1 (5 bases). The sequencing input was peripheral blood. The TCR originated in a human donor with COVID-19, enrolled during active disease. The donor label of this sample is uncertain. CDR3 region: CASSVQGEKLFF. DNA for the CDR3: TGTGCCAGCAGCGTACAGGGCGAAAAACTGTTTTTT.